This TCR beta chain was captured by sequencing in a study of blood T cell repertoires in COVID-19. Study information: Acute and convalescent COVID-19 specimens originated in the United States, Italy and Spain. T cells, B-cell-depleted T cells, or PBMCs supplied cDNA or gDNA.

Per the original data handling: Amplification of reference gene primers provided the estimated nucleated cell counts. Profiling relied on immunoSEQ multiplex PCR, and the TCRdb table lists in-frame clones only, not all of them. The DNA gave D and trimming, while V, J and clone size come from that table. In the table there are some 130,000 clones, more than 85% of which are singletons. Germline V gene data show CDR1 as SNHLY and CDR2 as FYNNEI. The CDR3 covers 14 residues. The V gene lost 4 bases and the J gene lost 7 bases, with 13 bases spanning the gap. While infection was still active, Seattle patients were enrolled and then followed longitudinally.

Source material: peripheral blood. The rearrangement links TRBV2 to TRBJ2-2; TRBD2 is a possible D gene (5 bases). The TCR sequence derives from a man in his sixties with COVID-19, enrolled during active disease. The CDR3 spells CASSGRTGSGELFF. The CDR3 DNA sequence: TGTGCCAGCAGTGGGAGGACGGGGAGCGGGGAGCTGTTTTTT.